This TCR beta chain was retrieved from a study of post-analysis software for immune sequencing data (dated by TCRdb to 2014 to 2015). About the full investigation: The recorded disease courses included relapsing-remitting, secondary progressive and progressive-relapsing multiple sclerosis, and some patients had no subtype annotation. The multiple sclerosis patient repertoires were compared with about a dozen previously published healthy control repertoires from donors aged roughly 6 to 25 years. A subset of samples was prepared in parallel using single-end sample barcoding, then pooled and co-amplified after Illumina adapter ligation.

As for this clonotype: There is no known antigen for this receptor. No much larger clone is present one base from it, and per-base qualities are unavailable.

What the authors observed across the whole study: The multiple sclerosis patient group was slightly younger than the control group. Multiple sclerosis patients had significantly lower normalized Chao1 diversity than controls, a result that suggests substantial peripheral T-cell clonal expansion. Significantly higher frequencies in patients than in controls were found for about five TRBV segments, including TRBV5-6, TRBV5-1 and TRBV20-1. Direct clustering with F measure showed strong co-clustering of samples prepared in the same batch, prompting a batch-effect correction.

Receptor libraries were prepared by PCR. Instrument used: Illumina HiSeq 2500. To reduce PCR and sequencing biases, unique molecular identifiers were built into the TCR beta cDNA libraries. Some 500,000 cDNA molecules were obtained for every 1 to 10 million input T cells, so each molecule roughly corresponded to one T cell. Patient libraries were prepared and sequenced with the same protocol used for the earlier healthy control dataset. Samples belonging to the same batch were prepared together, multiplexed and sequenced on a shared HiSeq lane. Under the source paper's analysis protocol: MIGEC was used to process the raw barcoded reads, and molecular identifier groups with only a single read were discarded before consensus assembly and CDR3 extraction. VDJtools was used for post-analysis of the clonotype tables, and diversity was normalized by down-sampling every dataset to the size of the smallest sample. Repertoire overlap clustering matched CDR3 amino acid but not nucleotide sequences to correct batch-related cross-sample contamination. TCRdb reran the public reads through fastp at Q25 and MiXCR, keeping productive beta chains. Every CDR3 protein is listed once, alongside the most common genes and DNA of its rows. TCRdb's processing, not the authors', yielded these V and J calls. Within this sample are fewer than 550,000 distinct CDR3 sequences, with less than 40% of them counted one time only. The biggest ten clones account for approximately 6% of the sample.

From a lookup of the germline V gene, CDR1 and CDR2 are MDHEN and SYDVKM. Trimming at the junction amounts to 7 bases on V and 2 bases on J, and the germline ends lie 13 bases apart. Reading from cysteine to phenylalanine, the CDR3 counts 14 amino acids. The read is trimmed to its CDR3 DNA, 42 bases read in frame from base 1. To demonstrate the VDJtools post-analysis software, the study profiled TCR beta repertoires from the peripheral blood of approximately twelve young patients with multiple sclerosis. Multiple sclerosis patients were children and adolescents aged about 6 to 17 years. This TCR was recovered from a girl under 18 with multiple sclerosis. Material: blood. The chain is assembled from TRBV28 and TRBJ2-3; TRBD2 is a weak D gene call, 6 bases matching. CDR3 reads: CASTPGLFTDTQYF. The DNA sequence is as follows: TGTGCCAGCACCCCGGGACTCTTCACAGATACGCAGTATTTT.